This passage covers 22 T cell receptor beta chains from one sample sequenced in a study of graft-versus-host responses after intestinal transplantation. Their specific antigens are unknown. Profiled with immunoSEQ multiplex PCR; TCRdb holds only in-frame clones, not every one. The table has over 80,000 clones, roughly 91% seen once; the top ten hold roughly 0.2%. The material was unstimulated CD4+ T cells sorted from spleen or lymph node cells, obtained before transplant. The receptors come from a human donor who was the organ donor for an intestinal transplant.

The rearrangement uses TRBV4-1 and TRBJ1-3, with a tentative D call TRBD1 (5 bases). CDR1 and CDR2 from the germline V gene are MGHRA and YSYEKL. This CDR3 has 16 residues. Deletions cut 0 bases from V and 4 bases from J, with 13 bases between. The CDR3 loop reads CASSQDPRAAGNTIYF. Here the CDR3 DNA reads TGCGCCAGCAGCCAAGATCCCAGGGCGGCCGGAAACACCATATATTTT.

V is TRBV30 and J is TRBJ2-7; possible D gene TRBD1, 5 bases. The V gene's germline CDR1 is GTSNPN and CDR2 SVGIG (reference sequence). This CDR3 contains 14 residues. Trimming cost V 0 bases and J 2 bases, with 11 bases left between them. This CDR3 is CAWSVIPGTYEQYF. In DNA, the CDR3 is TGTGCCTGGAGTGTAATCCCAGGGACCTACGAGCAGTACTTC.

The chain's CDR3 is CASSYLSEGTQYF. CDR3 bases: TGTGCCAGCAGTTACCTTTCCGAGGGGACCCAGTACTTC. The chain recombines TRBV6-5 with TRBJ2-5; D perhaps matches TRBD2 (5 bases). V lost 2 bases and J lost 7, with 11 bases in between. The CDR3 runs 13 residues. Germline V CDR1 and CDR2: MNHEY, SVGAGI.

In DNA, the CDR3 is TGCGCCAGCAGCCGACAGGGGACGGGGGCCAACGTCCTGACTTTC. Amino acid sequence: CASSRQGTGANVLTF. The chain has TRBV4-1 and TRBJ2-6; 8 nucleotides agree with TRBD1. The germline V gene encodes CDR1 MGHRA and CDR2 YSYEKL. This CDR3 contains 15 residues. V shed 4 bases and J 4 bases; nucleotides not matched to a gene: 3.

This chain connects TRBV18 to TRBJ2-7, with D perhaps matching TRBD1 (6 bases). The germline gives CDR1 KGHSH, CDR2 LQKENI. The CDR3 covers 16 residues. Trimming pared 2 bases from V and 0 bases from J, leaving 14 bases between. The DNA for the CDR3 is TGTGCCAGCTCACCAACAAAGGGACACCCCTCCTACGAGCAGTACTTC. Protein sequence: CASSPTKGHPSYEQYF.

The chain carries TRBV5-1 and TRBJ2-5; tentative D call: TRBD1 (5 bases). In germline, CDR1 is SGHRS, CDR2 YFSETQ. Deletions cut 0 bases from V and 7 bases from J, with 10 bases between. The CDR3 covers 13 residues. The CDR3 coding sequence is TGCGCCAGCAGCTTGGTTCAGGGCCGGACCCAGTACTTC. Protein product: CASSLVQGRTQYF.

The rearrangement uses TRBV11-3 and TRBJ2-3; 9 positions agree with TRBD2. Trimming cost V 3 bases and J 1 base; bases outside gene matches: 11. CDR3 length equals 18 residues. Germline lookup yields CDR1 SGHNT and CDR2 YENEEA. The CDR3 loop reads CASSFSWGERGGTDTQYF. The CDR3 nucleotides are TGTGCCAGCAGCTTCTCTTGGGGCGAGCGGGGGGGCACAGATACGCAGTATTTT.

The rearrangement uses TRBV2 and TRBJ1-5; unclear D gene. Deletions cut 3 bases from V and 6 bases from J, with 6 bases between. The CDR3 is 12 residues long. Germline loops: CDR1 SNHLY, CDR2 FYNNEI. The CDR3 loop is CASSERSQPQHF. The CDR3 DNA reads TGTGCCAGCAGTGAGCGGAGTCAGCCCCAGCATTTT.

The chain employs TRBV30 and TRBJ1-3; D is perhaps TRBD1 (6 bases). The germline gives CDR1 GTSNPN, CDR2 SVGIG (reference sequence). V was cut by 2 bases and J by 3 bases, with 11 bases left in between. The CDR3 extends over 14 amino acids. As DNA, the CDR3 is TGTGCCTGGAGTCGCGCAGGGGTTGGAAACACCATATATTTT. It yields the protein CAWSRAGVGNTIYF. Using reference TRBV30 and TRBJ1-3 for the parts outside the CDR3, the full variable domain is SQTIHQWPATLVQPVGSPLSLECTVEGTSNPNLYWYRQAAGRGLQLLFYSVGIGQISSEVPQNLSASRPQDRQFILSSKKLLLSDSGFYLCAWSRAGVGNTIYFGEGSWLTVV.

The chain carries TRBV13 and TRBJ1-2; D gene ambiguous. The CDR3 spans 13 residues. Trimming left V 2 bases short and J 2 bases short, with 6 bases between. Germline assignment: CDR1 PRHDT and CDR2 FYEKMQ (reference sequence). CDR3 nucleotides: TGTGCCAGCAGCTTACGGGAGAACTATGGCTACACCTTC. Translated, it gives CASSLRENYGYTF. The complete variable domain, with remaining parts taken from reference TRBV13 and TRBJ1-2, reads AAGVIQSPRHLIKEKRETATLKCYPIPRHDTVYWYQQGPGQDPQFLISFYEKMQSDKGSIPDRFSAQQFSDYHSELNMSSLELGDSALYFCASSLRENYGYTFGSGTRLTVV.

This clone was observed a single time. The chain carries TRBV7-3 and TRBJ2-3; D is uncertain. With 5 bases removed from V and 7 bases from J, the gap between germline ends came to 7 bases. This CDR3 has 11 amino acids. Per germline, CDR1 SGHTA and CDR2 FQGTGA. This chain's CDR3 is CASSPRNTQYF. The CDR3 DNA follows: TGTGCCAGCAGCCCGCGGAATACGCAGTATTTT. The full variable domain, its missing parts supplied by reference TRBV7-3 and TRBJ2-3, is GAGVSQTPSNKVTEKGKYVELRCDPISGHTALYWYRQSLGQGPEFLIYFQGTGAADDSGLPNDRFFAVRPEGSVSTLKIQRTERGDSAVYLCASSPRNTQYFGPGTRLTVL.

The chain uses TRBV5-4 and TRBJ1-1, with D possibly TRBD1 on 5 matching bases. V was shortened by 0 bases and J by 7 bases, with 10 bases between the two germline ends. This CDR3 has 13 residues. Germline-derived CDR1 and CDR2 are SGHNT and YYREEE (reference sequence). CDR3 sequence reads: CASSLGGTGEAFF. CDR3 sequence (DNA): TGTGCCAGCAGCTTGGGCGGGACGGGTGAAGCTTTCTTT. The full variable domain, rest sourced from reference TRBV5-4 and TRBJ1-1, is ETGVTQSPTHLIKTRGQQVTLRCSSQSGHNTVSWYQQALGQGPQFIFQYYREEENGRGNFPPRFSGLQFPNYSSELNVNALELDDSALYLCASSLGGTGEAFFGQGTRLTVV.

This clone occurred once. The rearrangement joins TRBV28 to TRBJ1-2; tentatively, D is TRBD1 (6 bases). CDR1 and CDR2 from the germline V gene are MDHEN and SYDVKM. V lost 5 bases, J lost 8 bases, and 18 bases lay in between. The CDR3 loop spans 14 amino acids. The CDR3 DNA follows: TGTGCCAGCAGTCCCCTCACAGGGTGGTGGGGCTACACCTTC. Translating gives CASSPLTGWWGYTF.

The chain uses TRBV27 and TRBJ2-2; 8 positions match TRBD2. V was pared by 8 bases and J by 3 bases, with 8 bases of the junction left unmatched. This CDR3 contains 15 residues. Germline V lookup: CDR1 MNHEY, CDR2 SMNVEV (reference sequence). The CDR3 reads CASSPAGADTGELFF. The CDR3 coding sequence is TGTGCCAGCTCCCCAGCGGGGGCTGACACCGGGGAGCTGTTTTTT.

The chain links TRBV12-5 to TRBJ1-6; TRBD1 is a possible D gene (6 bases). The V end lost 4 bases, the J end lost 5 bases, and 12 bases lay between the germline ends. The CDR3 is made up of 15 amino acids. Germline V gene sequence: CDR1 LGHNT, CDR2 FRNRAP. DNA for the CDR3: TGTGCTAGTGGTTCGTTGAGACAGGATAATTCACCCCTCCACTTT. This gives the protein CASGSLRQDNSPLHF.

CDR3 DNA: TGTGCCAGCTCACCCAACAGGGTAGAGACCCAGTACTTC. Translation: CASSPNRVETQYF. The chain links TRBV18 to TRBJ2-5; D perhaps matches TRBD1 (6 bases). V was shortened by 3 bases and J by 4 bases, with 9 bases between the two germline ends. Looked up from germline, CDR1 is KGHSH and CDR2 is LQKENI. The CDR3 consists of 13 residues.

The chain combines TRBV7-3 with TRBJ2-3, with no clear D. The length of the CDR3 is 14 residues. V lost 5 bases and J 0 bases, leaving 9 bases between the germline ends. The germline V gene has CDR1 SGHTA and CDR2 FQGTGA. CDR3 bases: TGTGCCAGCAGCGCTTCAGGAAGCACAGATACGCAGTATTTT. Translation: CASSASGSTDTQYF.

The CDR3 DNA follows: TGTGCCATCAGGGCGGACAGTAGGAATTCACCCCTCCACTTT. Protein sequence: CAIRADSRNSPLHF. The chain uses TRBV10-3 and TRBJ1-6; a possible D gene is TRBD1 (6 bases). Trimming removed 6 bases from V and 7 bases from J, with 13 bases in between. This CDR3 region has 14 residues. Germline values: CDR1 ENHRY, CDR2 SYGVKD.

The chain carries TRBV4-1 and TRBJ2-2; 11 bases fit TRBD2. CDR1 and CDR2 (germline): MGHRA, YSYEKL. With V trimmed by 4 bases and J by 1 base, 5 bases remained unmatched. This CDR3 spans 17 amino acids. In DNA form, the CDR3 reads TGCGCCAGCAGCCCCCTCGGACTAGCGGGGAACACCGGGGAGCTGTTTTTT. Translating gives CASSPLGLAGNTGELFF.

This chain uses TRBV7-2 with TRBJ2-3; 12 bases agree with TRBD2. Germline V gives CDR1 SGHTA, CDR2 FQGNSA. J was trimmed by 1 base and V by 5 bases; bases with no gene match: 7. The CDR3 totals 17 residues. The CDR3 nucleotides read TGTGCCAGCAGCCCCTACCTAGCGGGGGGGGGCACAGATACGCAGTATTTT. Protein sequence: CASSPYLAGGGTDTQYF.

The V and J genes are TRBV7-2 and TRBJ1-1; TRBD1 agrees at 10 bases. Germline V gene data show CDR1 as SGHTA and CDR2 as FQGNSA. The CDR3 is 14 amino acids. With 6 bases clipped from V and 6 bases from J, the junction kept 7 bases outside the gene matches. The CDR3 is CASSPDRGRSEAFF. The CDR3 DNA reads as TGTGCCAGCAGTCCTGACAGGGGGCGGTCTGAAGCTTTCTTT.

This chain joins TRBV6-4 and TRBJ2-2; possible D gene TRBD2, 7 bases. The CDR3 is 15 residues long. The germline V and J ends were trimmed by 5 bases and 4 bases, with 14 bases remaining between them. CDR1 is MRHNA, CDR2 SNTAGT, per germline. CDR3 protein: CASSNEGGTTGELFF. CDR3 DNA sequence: TGTGCCAGCAGTAACGAGGGGGGGACCACCGGGGAGCTGTTTTTT.